The clone carrying this TCR beta chain was counted ten times or more. This sample is drawn from a study of blood T cell repertoires in COVID-19. Study as a whole: T cells, B-cell-depleted T cells, or PBMCs provided the cDNA or gDNA that served as material.

Using immunoSEQ multiplex PCR, the repertoire was profiled, and TCRdb retains in-frame clones only, with some absent. The sample shows more than 200,000 clones, 65% to 90% of them seen only once. The CDR3 covers 15 residues. Trimming shortened V by 3 bases and J by 1 base, and 11 bases separated the two germline ends. From germline, CDR1 is LNHDA and CDR2 SQIVND (reference sequence). Sequencing was carried out using peripheral blood. The source of this sequence is a young man with active or convalescent COVID-19. The V gene is TRBV19, the J gene TRBJ2-3; D is undetermined. CDR3: CASSISWSGTDTQYF. CDR3 nucleotides: TGTGCCAGTAGTATCTCGTGGTCGGGCACAGATACGCAGTATTTT. Using reference TRBV19 and TRBJ2-3 for the parts outside the CDR3, the full variable domain is DGGITQSPKYLFRKEGQNVTLSCEQNLNHDAMYWYRQDPGQGLRLIYYSQIVNDFQKGDIAEGYSVSREKKESFPLTVTSAQKNPTAFYLCASSISWSGTDTQYFGPGTRLTVL.